These 25 T cell receptor beta chains were sequenced from one sample in a study of regulatory T cells in long-lasting Graves disease. Assembly of TCR beta libraries relied on iRepertoire HTBI primers together with Arm-PCR of CDR3 regions. MiXCR was run by TCRdb on the multiplex PCR reads, yielding one entry per CDR3 protein. There are about 340,000 distinct CDR3 sequences in the sample; 15% to 20% occur only once, and around 30% lies in the top ten. Noted time point: persistent/refractory GD, antithyroid drugs over 5 years with positive TRAb. The TCR library was prepared using RNA isolated from PBMCs. The source was peripheral blood mononuclear cells (PBMCs), collected when the disease was refractory, from a patient treated with antithyroid drugs. All receptors come from a female donor with Graves disease.

This clonotype was observed many times. V usage is TRBV28 and J usage is TRBJ1-1, with 8 positions matching TRBD1. V trimming: 3 bases; J trimming: 0 bases; junction bases outside the gene matches: 3. Germline CDR1 is MDHEN and CDR2 is SYDVKM. CDR3 length: 15 residues. The CDR3 protein is CASSFRDRLNTEAFF. The CDR3 DNA reads as TGTGCCAGCAGTTTCCGGGACAGGTTGAACACTGAAGCTTTCTTT.

This clonotype turned up a few times. V is TRBV10-2 and J is TRBJ2-7; no firm D call. Germline-derived CDR1 and CDR2 are WSHSY and SAAADI. There are 13 residues in the CDR3. Trimming shortened V by 8 bases and J by 7 bases, and 18 bases separated the two germline ends. This chain's CDR3 is CASLDGATKEQYF. In DNA, the CDR3 is TGCGCCAGCTTGGACGGAGCAACTAAGGAGCAGTACTTC.

In this sample, this clonotype turned up a few times. This chain joins TRBV5-1 and TRBJ2-7; D not resolved. Germline CDR1 is SGHRS and CDR2 is YFSETQ. V lost 2 bases and J 7 bases, leaving 7 bases between the germline ends. CDR3 length equals 11 residues. CDR3 sequence: CASSFNEEQYF. DNA of the CDR3: TGCGCCAGCAGCTTTAATGAGGAGCAGTACTTC.

This clonotype occurred a few times. This chain links TRBV4-1 with TRBJ1-2; 12 bases align to TRBD1. Germline V gives CDR1 MGHRA, CDR2 YSYEKL. V shed 5 bases, J shed 6 bases, and the junction held 7 bases outside the gene matches. The CDR3 runs 15 residues. CDR3 protein: CASSWDRGRGDGYTF. The CDR3 DNA reads TGCGCCAGCAGCTGGGACAGGGGGCGCGGGGATGGCTACACCTTC.

This clonotype was seen more than once but under ten times. The V gene is TRBV11-2, the J gene TRBJ1-6, with TRBD1 identical over 8 bases. CDR3 length equals 13 residues. Germline CDR1 reads SGHAT; CDR2 reads FQNNGV. Germline trimming cut 8 bases from V and 11 bases from J; bases unmatched to any gene: 8. The CDR3 sequence is CASAGQGRAPLHF. The CDR3, as DNA: TGTGCCAGCGCCGGACAGGGAAGGGCACCCCTCCACTTT.

In this sample, this clonotype turned up many times. The chain is built from TRBV29-1 and TRBJ2-7; 10 bases align to TRBD1. Germline V gene sequence: CDR1 SQVTM, CDR2 ANQGSEA. V trimming: 4 bases; J trimming: 7 bases; junction bases outside the gene matches: 22. This CDR3 is 18 amino acids long. CDR3 in amino acids: CSVVVSFLRDRGLREQYF. The CDR3 bases are TGCAGCGTTGTAGTGTCCTTCCTCCGGGACAGGGGACTGAGGGAGCAGTACTTC.

The chain uses TRBV7-2 and TRBJ1-1, with TRBD1 matching over 9 bases. The germline gives CDR1 SGHTA, CDR2 FQGNSA. The CDR3 spans 16 residues. J lost 0 bases, V lost 3 bases, and 5 bases had no gene match. The CDR3: CASSLDRGKMNTEAFF. CDR3 in DNA: TGTGCCAGCAGCTTGGACAGGGGCAAAATGAACACTGAAGCTTTCTTT.

A note on this clonotype: A much larger clone lies a single base off, so this may be a read error. V gene TRBV9 combines with J gene TRBJ2-5, with unresolved D. V was pared by 5 bases and J by 4 bases, with 9 bases between. CDR1 SGDLS and CDR2 YYNGEE come from the germline V gene. This CDR3 has 12 residues. CDR3 sequence (DNA): TGTGCCAGCAGTCAGATCCGAGAGACCCAGTACTTC. Protein product: CASSQIRETQYF. Full variable domain (outside the CDR3, taken from reference TRBV9 and TRBJ2-5): DSGVTQTPKHLITATGQRVTLRCSPRSGDLSVYWYQQSLDQGLQFLIQYYNGEERAKGNILERFSAQQFPDLHSELNLSSLELGDSALYFCASSQIRETQYFGPGTRLLVL.

This clonotype was seen only a few times. The chain combines TRBV30 with TRBJ1-5, with D perhaps TRBD1 (6 bases). Germline CDR1 GTSNPN, CDR2 SVGIG (reference sequence). This CDR3 has 13 amino acids. Trimming pared 2 bases from V and 6 bases from J, leaving 11 bases between. As DNA, the CDR3 is TGTGCCTGGAGTAGGGGGTTAGGTCAGCCCCAGCATTTT. Translation gives CAWSRGLGQPQHF.

This clonotype was counted ten times or more. The rearrangement joins TRBV18 to TRBJ2-5; TRBD2 is a possible D gene (5 bases). Trimming removed 2 bases at V and 5 bases at J, with 12 bases between. Germline CDR1 KGHSH, CDR2 LQKENI. The CDR3 length is 14 residues. The CDR3 nucleotides are TGTGCCAGCTCACCAGGGAGACAAAGGGAGACCCAGTACTTC. Translated, it gives CASSPGRQRETQYF.

The CDR3, as DNA: TGTGCCAGGACACGGACGAGCTTCTATGGCTACACCTTC. It translates to CARTRTSFYGYTF. The V call is TRBV9, the J call TRBJ1-2; D ambiguous. The CDR3 has 13 residues. V was shortened by 8 bases and J by 4 bases, with 15 bases between the two germline ends. CDR1 is SGDLS and CDR2 is YYNGEE in the germline V gene.

This clonotype occurred many times. The V gene is TRBV30, the J gene TRBJ1-5; D possibly corresponds to TRBD1 (6 bases). Looked up from germline, CDR1 is GTSNPN and CDR2 is SVGIG (reference sequence). V lost 5 bases and J 6 bases, leaving 14 bases between the germline ends. The CDR3 is made up of 13 amino acids. The CDR3 loop reads CAWANTGIQPQHF. As DNA, the CDR3 is TGTGCCTGGGCCAACACAGGGATTCAGCCCCAGCATTTT.

V usage is TRBV5-6 and J usage is TRBJ2-7; TRBD1 aligns across 7 bases. This CDR3 region has 15 residues. From germline, CDR1 is SGHDT and CDR2 YYEEEE. V gave up 4 bases and J gave up 3 bases; unmatched junction bases: 10. In DNA, the CDR3 is TGTGCCAGCAGCCCGCAGACAGGGATCCACTACGAGCAGTACTTC. As protein: CASSPQTGIHYEQYF.

This chain joins TRBV12-3 or TRBV12-4 and TRBJ2-7, with 7 bases aligning to TRBD1. The junction had 11 bases not matched to a gene; V was cut back by 5 bases and J by 4 bases. There are 15 residues in the CDR3. CDR3 DNA sequence: TGTGCCAGCAGTCCGCAACCCGACAGGGTTTACGAGCAGTACTTC. Protein: CASSPQPDRVYEQYF.

This clonotype appeared many times. The V gene is TRBV12-3 or TRBV12-4, the J gene TRBJ1-6; the D is unclear. V shed 3 bases and J shed 9 bases, with 9 bases lying between them. CDR3 size: 13 residues. The CDR3 DNA reads TGTGCCAGCAGTTTGGCCTATGGTTCACCCCTCCACTTT. Protein product: CASSLAYGSPLHF.

The V and J genes are TRBV30 and TRBJ1-2; tentatively, D is TRBD1 (5 bases). Germline lookup yields CDR1 GTSNPN and CDR2 SVGIG (reference sequence). The CDR3 sequence is 15 residues long. V was cut by 4 bases and J by 1 base, with 16 bases left in between. The CDR3 loop reads CAWKRQRSINYGYTF. The CDR3 nucleotides read TGTGCCTGGAAACGACAGCGATCTATTAACTATGGCTACACCTTC.

This clonotype was detected a few times. The rearrangement uses TRBV5-5 and TRBJ1-3, with D possibly being TRBD1 (5 bases). The CDR3 contains 15 residues. Germline V gene sequence: CDR1 SGHKS, CDR2 YYEKEE (reference sequence). The V and J ends lost 5 bases and 0 bases respectively, with 12 bases between them. CDR3 sequence (DNA): TGTGCCAGCAGTCCAACAGGAAACTCTGGAAACACCATATATTTT. The encoded protein is CASSPTGNSGNTIYF.

This clonotype has ten or more counts. The rearrangement joins TRBV12-3 or TRBV12-4 to TRBJ2-2; 12 bases are a match to TRBD1. The CDR3 covers 16 residues. V dropped 5 bases and J dropped 4; count of bases not matched to a gene: 5. CDR3 region: CASSKGQGAITGELFF. CDR3 DNA sequence: TGTGCCAGCAGTAAGGGACAGGGGGCGATCACCGGGGAGCTGTTTTTT.

This clonotype was seen repeatedly, ten times or more. The chain is built from TRBV5-1 and TRBJ2-7; 14 bases agree with TRBD2. The J segment lost 7 bases and the V segment lost 1 base, leaving 7 bases of the junction unmatched. Germline CDR1 SGHRS, CDR2 YFSETQ. This CDR3 contains 16 residues. The CDR3 sequence: CASSLTGTSGSYEQYF. DNA of the CDR3: TGCGCCAGCAGCTTGACTGGGACTAGCGGGAGCTATGAGCAGTACTTC.

This clonotype turned up a few times. This chain links TRBV19 with TRBJ1-1; tentatively, D is TRBD1 (5 bases). CDR3 size: 13 residues. V was shortened by 3 bases and J by 1 base, with 6 bases between the two germline ends. Germline assignment: CDR1 LNHDA and CDR2 SQIVND (reference sequence). DNA of the CDR3: TGTGCCAGTAGTATTGGGGGGAACACTGAAGCTTTCTTT. Protein product: CASSIGGNTEAFF.

There are many counts of this clonotype. This chain's CDR3 is CASSMDRGNQPQHF. The DNA of the CDR3 is TGTGCCAGCAGTATGGACAGGGGCAATCAGCCCCAGCATTTT. The rearrangement uses TRBV28 and TRBJ1-5, with 8 bases identical to TRBD1. The germline V gene has CDR1 MDHEN and CDR2 SYDVKM. The CDR3 consists of 14 residues. J gave up 2 bases and V 5 bases, and 2 bases lay outside the gene matches.

Many counts were recorded for this clonotype. The chain joins TRBV27 to TRBJ2-7; D remains unclear. There are 13 residues in the CDR3. The ends were cut back, 1 base at V and 4 bases at J, with 8 bases in the middle. Per germline, CDR1 MNHEY and CDR2 SMNVEV (reference sequence). The CDR3 nucleotides are TGTGCCAGCAGTTTATATGTCCGTTACGAGCAGTACTTC. This gives the protein CASSLYVRYEQYF.

The V and J genes are TRBV5-1 and TRBJ2-1, with D tentatively TRBD1 (6 bases). The V end was cut by 2 bases, the J end by 2 bases, with 14 bases between. This CDR3 contains 16 residues. The germline V gene encodes CDR1 SGHRS and CDR2 YFSETQ. The CDR3 region is CASSFLLRTAYNEQFF. CDR3 sequence (DNA): TGCGCCAGCAGCTTCCTCCTCAGGACAGCCTACAATGAGCAGTTCTTC. Based on the CDR3 plus reference TRBV5-1 and TRBJ2-1, the full variable domain is KAGVTQTPRYLIKTRGQQVTLSCSPISGHRSVSWYQQTPGQGLQFLFEYFSETQRNKGNFPGRFSGRQFSNSRSEMNVSTLELGDSALYLCASSFLLRTAYNEQFFGPGTRLTVL.

The rearrangement uses TRBV6-5 and TRBJ2-7; D possibly corresponds to TRBD1 (8 bases). The CDR3 has 14 residues. Germline V CDR1 and CDR2: MNHEY, SVGAGI. Trimming removed 4 bases at V and 4 bases at J, with 14 bases between. The CDR3 here is CASSWRGTGYEQYF. In DNA, the CDR3 is TGTGCCAGCAGTTGGCGGGGGACAGGATACGAGCAGTACTTC.

This clonotype was seen repeatedly, ten times or more. V and J are TRBV28 and TRBJ1-5; D gene uncertain. This CDR3 spans 14 amino acids. V was cut by 6 bases and J by 3 bases, with 12 bases left in between. Germline V gene sequence: CDR1 MDHEN, CDR2 SYDVKM. CDR3 sequence (DNA): TGTGCCAGCAGGCGGGGTGGCAACAATCAGCCCCAGCATTTT. Protein: CASRRGGNNQPQHF.